The rows below give T cell receptor beta chains drawn from one sample of a study of T cell responses to AZD1222 COVID-19 vaccine. TCRdb's table, derived via immunoSEQ multiplex PCR, lists solely in-frame clones and lacks some. The sample has roughly 120,000 clones; roughly 90% are singletons. Material: peripheral blood, obtained on day 0 of AZD1222 vaccination. The receptor set was obtained from an adult in good health. CDR3s include the opening cysteine and the closing phenylalanine or tryptophan. The order of the fields is V gene, J gene, D gene, clone size, CDR3 DNA, CDR3 protein. The D gene is left open where the match is weak. The size entry is marked missing in some rows and otherwise reads once, few, many or a size class.

>TRBV14|TRBJ2-7|TRBD1|-
TGTGCCAGCAGCCATAGGGACAGGGTGTACGAGCAGTACTTC
CASSHRDRVYEQYF
>TRBV27|TRBJ2-7|-|few
TGTGCCAGCAGTTTAGCTGTTTCCTACGAGCAGTACTTC
CASSLAVSYEQYF
>TRBV29-1|TRBJ2-7|TRBD1|-
TGCAGCGTTGAAGTCTCGGGGACAGGGGGGGCTAAGCAGTACTTC
CSVEVSGTGGAKQYF
>TRBV27|TRBJ1-3|-|-
TGTGCCAGCAGCTCGAACGGTGGAAACACCATATATTTT
CASSSNGGNTIYF
>TRBV9|TRBJ2-2|TRBD1|-
TGTGCCAGCAGCCTGGGACAGGACGGGGAGCTGTTTTTT
CASSLGQDGELFF
>TRBV6-5|TRBJ1-4|TRBD1|-
TGTGCCAGCAGTCTGACAGGGAACACTAATGAAAAACTGTTTTTT
CASSLTGNTNEKLFF
>TRBV5-8|TRBJ2-7|-|-
TGTGCCAGCAGCTTGGACAGAGGGTCGAGGGAGCAGTACTTC
CASSLDRGSREQYF
>TRBV7-8|TRBJ1-1|-|-
TGTGCCAGCAGCTTCTGGGGCGCGAGGGGCAGCACTGAAGCTTTCTTT
CASSFWGARGSTEAFF
>TRBV25-1|TRBJ2-1|TRBD1|-
TGTGCCAGCAGTGAAGACAGGGGAAACGAGCAGTTCTTC
CASSEDRGNEQFF
>TRBV28|TRBJ2-1|TRBD1|-
TGTGCCAGCAACTCACCCGCCGGGACAGGGGGCAGGGGTGAGCAGTTCTTC
CASNSPAGTGGRGEQFF
>TRBV4-2|TRBJ1-5|TRBD1|few
TGTGCCAGCAGCCCCCGGGCAGGGGGCGATCAGCCCCAGCATTTT
CASSPRAGGDQPQHF
>TRBV19|TRBJ2-2|TRBD1|-
TGTGCCAGTAGTACCCGACAGGGGTCGAGGACCGGGGAGCTGTTTTTT
CASSTRQGSRTGELFF
>TRBV11-3|TRBJ2-7|TRBD2|-
TGTGCCAGCAGCTTGACCGGGACTACCTCCGCCGAGCAGTACTTC
CASSLTGTTSAEQYF
>TRBV3-1/TRBV3-2|TRBJ1-1|TRBD1|-
TGTGCCAGCAGCCAAAGGGACAGCAACACTGAAGCTTTCTTT
CASSQRDSNTEAFF
>TRBV9|TRBJ2-3|-|-
TGTGCCAGCAGCGTAGTGGGGGGCACAGATACGCAGTATTTT
CASSVVGGTDTQYF
>TRBV6-1|TRBJ1-2|-|-
TGTGCCAGCAGTGACAGGGTTTACTATGGCTACACCTTC
CASSDRVYYGYTF
>TRBV13|TRBJ2-3|-|-
TGTGCCAGCAGCTTAGACTCAAAGGGAGATACGCAGTATTTT
CASSLDSKGDTQYF
>TRBV4-2|TRBJ1-2|TRBD1|-
TGTGCCAGCAGCCAAGAGAGGACAGGTTCTAACTATGGCTACACCTTC
CASSQERTGSNYGYTF
>TRBV12-3/TRBV12-4|TRBJ1-2|-|-
TGTGCCAGCAGTTTACTCGCCAACTATGGCTACACCTTC
CASSLLANYGYTF
>TRBV11-1|TRBJ1-3|-|once
TGTGCCAGCAGCTATGACCGAAACTCTGGAAACACCATATATTTT
CASSYDRNSGNTIYF
>TRBV11-3|TRBJ1-1|-|-
TGTGCCAGCAGCTCAGCCTTTGACACTGAAGCTTTCTTT
CASSSAFDTEAFF
>TRBV24-1|TRBJ2-7|-|once
TGTGCCACCAGTGCCGGACGGACCTACGAGCAGTACTTC
CATSAGRTYEQYF
>TRBV29-1|TRBJ1-1|-|many
TGCAGCGTCCACACGTGGACGGGAACGACTGAAGCTTTCTTT
CSVHTWTGTTEAFF
>TRBV28|TRBJ1-4|TRBD1|few
TGTGCCAGCAAACGCCCCGGGACAGGGGAAACTAATGAAAAACTGTTTTTT
CASKRPGTGETNEKLFF
>TRBV19|TRBJ2-7|-|-
TGTGCCAGTACGGGAGGGGGCAGGGCAATCGACGAGCAGTACTTC
CASTGGGRAIDEQYF
>TRBV21-1|TRBJ1-5|-|few
TGTGCCAGCAGCAAATGTGACAGGGGGGGTCATCAGCCCCAGCATTTT
CASSKCDRGGHQPQHF
>TRBV5-6|TRBJ1-3|-|-
TGTGCCAGCAGCTCCTACCGTATGGGGGTCTCCTCTGGAAACACCATATATTTT
CASSSYRMGVSSGNTIYF